The rows below give T cell receptor beta chains drawn from one sample of a study of shared clonotypes between healthy human individuals. Sequencing was performed with immunoSEQ multiplex PCR; in TCRdb, only in-frame clones are kept and a portion is missing. The table records 490,000 or so clones, 76% of them present only once. Material for sequencing was PBMCs. These receptors were collected from a woman aged 40 to 50 in good health. Some clones in this sample may be carry-over from other donors' samples. Each CDR3 is given with its conserved first and last residue. Each record gives: CDR3 length, J gene, clone size, V gene, D gene, CDR3 DNA, CDR3 protein. The D gene is left open where the match is weak. Not every row has a clone size; where given, it reads once, few, many or a size class.

cdr3_length: 15
j_call: TRBJ1-1
clone_size: -
v_call: TRBV15
d_call: -
cdr3_nt: TGTGCCACCAGCAGCCTACGGACAATGAACACTGAAGCTTTCTTT
cdr3_aa: CATSSLRTMNTEAFF

cdr3_length: 14
j_call: TRBJ2-7
clone_size: -
v_call: TRBV29-1
d_call: TRBD2
cdr3_nt: TGCAGCGTTGATCCCGGGGGGAATCGGTACGAGCAGTACTTC
cdr3_aa: CSVDPGGNRYEQYF

cdr3_length: 15
j_call: TRBJ2-5
clone_size: -
v_call: TRBV7-2
d_call: TRBD2
cdr3_nt: TGTGCCAGCAGCTTAGCGGGACTAGCGGAAACGACCCAGTACTTC
cdr3_aa: CASSLAGLAETTQYF

cdr3_length: 13
j_call: TRBJ2-7
clone_size: once
v_call: TRBV27
d_call: TRBD1
cdr3_nt: TGTGCCAGCAGTTTTGGACAGGGAAACGAGCAGTACTTC
cdr3_aa: CASSFGQGNEQYF

cdr3_length: 15
j_call: TRBJ2-7
clone_size: -
v_call: TRBV27
d_call: -
cdr3_nt: TGTGCCAGCAGTTTTCGCCCAAGCAGCTCCTACGAGCAGTACTTC
cdr3_aa: CASSFRPSSSYEQYF

cdr3_length: 17
j_call: TRBJ1-4
clone_size: -
v_call: TRBV5-6
d_call: -
cdr3_nt: TGTGCCAGCAACGCGTTTGGGCAGGGACGAACTAATGAAAAACTGTTTTTT
cdr3_aa: CASNAFGQGRTNEKLFF

cdr3_length: 14
j_call: TRBJ2-5
clone_size: -
v_call: TRBV11-2
d_call: -
cdr3_nt: TGTGCCAGCAGCCTATGGACTAAACAAGAGACCCAGTACTTC
cdr3_aa: CASSLWTKQETQYF

cdr3_length: 17
j_call: TRBJ2-1
clone_size: -
v_call: TRBV14
d_call: TRBD2
cdr3_nt: TGTGCCAGCAGCCAATTTGTGGCGGGAGTTTCCTACAATGAGCAGTTCTTC
cdr3_aa: CASSQFVAGVSYNEQFF

cdr3_length: 15
j_call: TRBJ2-4
clone_size: -
v_call: TRBV18
d_call: TRBD1
cdr3_nt: TGTGCCAGCTCACCACCGGGGACAGATGAAAACATTCAGTACTTC
cdr3_aa: CASSPPGTDENIQYF

cdr3_length: 15
j_call: TRBJ2-3
clone_size: -
v_call: TRBV6-1
d_call: TRBD1
cdr3_nt: TGTGCCAGCAGTGGGGACAGGGGGCACACAGATACGCAGTATTTT
cdr3_aa: CASSGDRGHTDTQYF

cdr3_length: 15
j_call: TRBJ2-7
clone_size: -
v_call: TRBV6-5
d_call: TRBD1
cdr3_nt: TGTGCCAGCAGTTACGACAGGGGGGTCTTCTACGAGCAGTACTTC
cdr3_aa: CASSYDRGVFYEQYF

cdr3_length: 13
j_call: TRBJ1-2
clone_size: few
v_call: TRBV2
d_call: -
cdr3_nt: TGTGCCAGCAGGTCTCGGACCTTCTATGGCTACACCTTC
cdr3_aa: CASRSRTFYGYTF

cdr3_length: 14
j_call: TRBJ1-2
clone_size: -
v_call: TRBV28
d_call: TRBD1
cdr3_nt: TGTGCCAGCAGGCGCAGGGGGCTTAACTATGGCTACACCTTC
cdr3_aa: CASRRRGLNYGYTF

cdr3_length: 14
j_call: TRBJ2-1
clone_size: -
v_call: TRBV29-1
d_call: TRBD1
cdr3_nt: TGCAGTTTCGCCACCGGGACAGGGGTCAATGAGCAGTTCTTC
cdr3_aa: CSFATGTGVNEQFF

cdr3_length: 16
j_call: TRBJ1-2
clone_size: -
v_call: TRBV28
d_call: -
cdr3_nt: TGTGCCAGCATCCTCAAAGCGAGAGAAGCTAACTATGGCTACACCTTC
cdr3_aa: CASILKAREANYGYTF

cdr3_length: 14
j_call: TRBJ1-3
clone_size: -
v_call: TRBV5-4
d_call: -
cdr3_nt: TGTGCCAGCAGCTCCTGGACGGATGGAAACACCATATATTTT
cdr3_aa: CASSSWTDGNTIYF

cdr3_length: 15
j_call: TRBJ2-3
clone_size: -
v_call: TRBV5-1
d_call: TRBD2
cdr3_nt: TGCGCCAGCAGCCCTAGCGGGACAAACGGAGATACGCAGTATTTT
cdr3_aa: CASSPSGTNGDTQYF

cdr3_length: 12
j_call: TRBJ2-7
clone_size: -
v_call: TRBV6-5
d_call: -
cdr3_nt: TGTGCCAGCAGTTACTCCCGCTACGAGCAGTACTTC
cdr3_aa: CASSYSRYEQYF

cdr3_length: 13
j_call: TRBJ1-5
clone_size: -
v_call: TRBV10-3
d_call: -
cdr3_nt: TGTGCCATCACGGCGGGGGGGGATCAGCCCCAGCATTTT
cdr3_aa: CAITAGGDQPQHF

cdr3_length: 16
j_call: TRBJ2-1
clone_size: -
v_call: TRBV11-2
d_call: TRBD2
cdr3_nt: TGTGCCAGCAGCCCTCGTGGGGGAGGGCCGGACAATGAGCAGTTCTTC
cdr3_aa: CASSPRGGGPDNEQFF

cdr3_length: 14
j_call: TRBJ2-7
clone_size: once
v_call: TRBV11-2
d_call: TRBD1
cdr3_nt: TGTGCCAGCAGCTTGAGAGGGGGCACCTACGAGCAGTACTTC
cdr3_aa: CASSLRGGTYEQYF

cdr3_length: 14
j_call: TRBJ2-5
clone_size: -
v_call: TRBV5-1
d_call: -
cdr3_nt: TGCGCCAGCAGCTTGGATTCCCCTCGAGAGACCCAGTACTTC
cdr3_aa: CASSLDSPRETQYF

cdr3_length: 13
j_call: TRBJ2-7
clone_size: -
v_call: TRBV10-3
d_call: -
cdr3_nt: TGTGCCATCAGTCCTCGGACGACCTACGAGCAGTACTTC
cdr3_aa: CAISPRTTYEQYF

cdr3_length: 15
j_call: TRBJ2-7
clone_size: -
v_call: TRBV18
d_call: -
cdr3_nt: TGTGCCAGCTCCCCGCCTCTATCGCCCATCTACGAGCAGTACTTC
cdr3_aa: CASSPPLSPIYEQYF

cdr3_length: 17
j_call: TRBJ1-1
clone_size: -
v_call: TRBV27
d_call: -
cdr3_nt: TGTGCCAGCAACAAACGCGCCCACCCTGATCGGAACACTGAAGCTTTCTTT
cdr3_aa: CASNKRAHPDRNTEAFF

cdr3_length: 16
j_call: TRBJ2-7
clone_size: -
v_call: TRBV27
d_call: TRBD2
cdr3_nt: TGTGCCAGTAGGACTAGCGGGAGAAGAGGGGAAAACGAGCAGTACTTC
cdr3_aa: CASRTSGRRGENEQYF

cdr3_length: 16
j_call: TRBJ2-3
clone_size: many
v_call: TRBV5-1
d_call: -
cdr3_nt: TGCGCCAGCAGCTCGGGACTTACGGACTACACAGATACGCAGTATTTT
cdr3_aa: CASSSGLTDYTDTQYF

cdr3_length: 16
j_call: TRBJ2-3
clone_size: -
v_call: TRBV5-1
d_call: TRBD2
cdr3_nt: TGCGCCAGCAGCTTGGCTGGCGGGACTAGGACAGATACGCAGTATTTT
cdr3_aa: CASSLAGGTRTDTQYF

cdr3_length: 14
j_call: TRBJ2-3
clone_size: -
v_call: TRBV11-2
d_call: -
cdr3_nt: TGTGCCAGCAGCGATCGGACCCCCACAGATACGCAGTATTTT
cdr3_aa: CASSDRTPTDTQYF

cdr3_length: 16
j_call: TRBJ2-1
clone_size: many
v_call: TRBV6-4
d_call: TRBD2
cdr3_nt: TGTGCCAGCAGTGACTCCCCCGGGGGGGATGGCGATGAGCAGTTCTTC
cdr3_aa: CASSDSPGGDGDEQFF

cdr3_length: 16
j_call: TRBJ1-3
clone_size: -
v_call: TRBV7-6
d_call: -
cdr3_nt: TGTGCCAGCAGCTTAGGGGCTACAGTCTCTGGAAACACCATATATTTT
cdr3_aa: CASSLGATVSGNTIYF

cdr3_length: 15
j_call: TRBJ2-2
clone_size: -
v_call: TRBV30
d_call: -
cdr3_nt: TGTGCCTCCCCTCTCCGGGCCGCCTTCACCGGGGAGCTGTTTTTT
cdr3_aa: CASPLRAAFTGELFF

cdr3_length: 13
j_call: TRBJ1-1
clone_size: -
v_call: TRBV2
d_call: -
cdr3_nt: TGTGCCAGCAGAGCCGACAGGAACACTGAAGCTTTCTTT
cdr3_aa: CASRADRNTEAFF

cdr3_length: 15
j_call: TRBJ1-1
clone_size: -
v_call: TRBV6-1
d_call: TRBD1
cdr3_nt: TGTGCCAGCAGTGAATTCTGGACAGGGGAGACTGAAGCTTTCTTT
cdr3_aa: CASSEFWTGETEAFF

cdr3_length: 12
j_call: TRBJ1-2
clone_size: -
v_call: TRBV14
d_call: -
cdr3_nt: TGTGCCAGCAGCCCGGACCGGTATGGCTACACCTTC
cdr3_aa: CASSPDRYGYTF

cdr3_length: 11
j_call: TRBJ1-1
clone_size: -
v_call: TRBV30
d_call: -
cdr3_nt: TGTGCCTGGAGTGACCCCACTGAAGCTTTCTTT
cdr3_aa: CAWSDPTEAFF

cdr3_length: 15
j_call: TRBJ1-4
clone_size: -
v_call: TRBV7-2
d_call: TRBD1
cdr3_nt: TGTGCCAGCTCCGCGGTAGGGGGCTATAATGAAAAACTGTTTTTT
cdr3_aa: CASSAVGGYNEKLFF

cdr3_length: 14
j_call: TRBJ2-1
clone_size: -
v_call: TRBV19
d_call: TRBD2
cdr3_nt: TGTGCCAGTAGTTTTGGACTAGCGGGAGCCCTCCTGTTCTTC
cdr3_aa: CASSFGLAGALLFF

cdr3_length: 16
j_call: TRBJ2-3
clone_size: -
v_call: TRBV7-8
d_call: TRBD2
cdr3_nt: TGTGCCAGCAGCTTAATTCCAGCGGCCGGGGGGGATACGCAGTATTTT
cdr3_aa: CASSLIPAAGGDTQYF

cdr3_length: 12
j_call: TRBJ2-4
clone_size: once
v_call: TRBV28
d_call: -
cdr3_nt: TGTGCCAGCAGTTTATGGGAGGGCATTCAGTACTTC
cdr3_aa: CASSLWEGIQYF